This section outlines one T cell receptor (beta chain) sequence together with its context. Its antigen is undetermined. This sample was included in a study of PD-1 blockade in classical Hodgkin lymphoma. The assay was immunoSEQ multiplex PCR, and TCRdb's table has in-frame clones only and misses some. Found here are about 85,000 clones, 90% of them singletons; the top ten hold around 2.7%. V lost 6 bases to trimming and J lost 0 bases, with 3 bases between them. The CDR3 runs 11 residues. The germline CDR1 and CDR2 sequences are DFQATT and SNEGSKA (reference sequence). Time point noted: cycle 4 day 1 (C4D1), after 5 to 7 weeks of nivolumab. Each of the patients experienced relapse following autologous stem cell transplantation, and their brentuximab vedotin exposure differed. Patients' outcomes at their best amounted to complete response, partial response or progressive disease. Whole-study results and caveats: Exclusion was applied to patients who started nivolumab under 1 year after ASCT. Newly diagnosed patients were said to have less baseline TCR diversity than healthy donors did. Complete responders showed a baseline diversity that resembled the diversity of newly diagnosed patients.

The sequence was obtained from a human donor with classical Hodgkin lymphoma. The chain recombines TRBV20-1 with TRBJ1-3, with unresolved D. The sample was peripheral blood mononuclear cells (PBMCs), taken before the fourth cycle of nivolumab. The DNA of the CDR3 is TGCAGTGCAAACTCTGGAAACACCATATATTTT. Its translation is CSANSGNTIYF.